The 16 T cell receptor beta chains listed next were all sequenced from one sample in a study of cytomegalovirus exposure and HLA in healthy donors. Both 60 Vbeta primers and 13 Jbeta primers went into the PCR. TCRdb keeps only in-frame clones here, not all; method: immunoSEQ multiplex PCR. Of 150,000 or so clones listed, approximately 82% were seen once; the top ten hold about 8%. The sample consisted of PBMCs. The receptors were sampled from a woman in her thirties or forties in good health and CMV-seropositive.

A few counts support this clone. CDR3 coding DNA: TGTGCCAGCAGTTTCCCCGGGATGAACACTGAAGCTTTCTTT. Translated, it gives CASSFPGMNTEAFF. The chain joins TRBV27 to TRBJ1-1; D unresolved. Trimming removed 3 bases from V and 0 bases from J, with 8 bases in between. CDR1 is MNHEY and CDR2 is SMNVEV in the germline V gene (reference sequence). This CDR3 region has 14 residues.

J is TRBJ2-7 and V is TRBV5-1; 10 bases match TRBD1. The CDR3 spans 14 residues. Per germline, CDR1 SGHRS and CDR2 YFSETQ. V was pared by 3 bases and J by 6 bases, with 6 bases of the junction left unmatched. CDR3 loop: CASSSGQGVGEQYF. In DNA form, the CDR3 reads TGCGCCAGCAGCTCCGGACAGGGGGTGGGCGAGCAGTACTTC.

Only a few counts were recorded for this clone. This chain uses TRBV18 with TRBJ2-7; D call uncertain. This CDR3 comprises 15 residues. V shed 0 bases and J shed 0 bases, with 9 bases lying between them. In germline, CDR1 is KGHSH, CDR2 LQKENI. CDR3 loop: CASSPPFRSSYEQYF. CDR3 nucleotides: TGTGCCAGCTCACCACCGTTCAGAAGCTCCTACGAGCAGTACTTC.

This chain uses TRBV27 with TRBJ1-5; a possible D gene is TRBD1 (5 bases). Germline lookup yields CDR1 MNHEY and CDR2 SMNVEV (reference sequence). The CDR3 spans 16 residues. V gave up 4 bases and J gave up 5 bases, with 18 bases separating them. The CDR3 sequence: CASSYQTGTPYQPQHF. The CDR3 DNA sequence: TGTGCCAGCAGTTATCAAACAGGAACCCCATATCAGCCCCAGCATTTT.

V and J are TRBV21-1 and TRBJ2-7; TRBD1, the table's D call, was not compared with the DNA. TRBV21-1 is a documented pseudogene. The length of the CDR3 is 18 residues. The CDR3 spells CASSKEGTGGPCWYEQYF. CDR3 DNA: TGTGCCAGCAGCAAAGAAGGGACAGGGGGCCCGTGTTGGTACGAGCAGTACTTC.

V usage is TRBV30 and J usage is TRBJ2-7, with a tentative D call TRBD1 (5 bases). With 3 bases removed from V and 6 bases from J, the gap between germline ends came to 21 bases. Per the germline V gene, CDR1 is GTSNPN and CDR2 is SVGIG (reference sequence). The CDR3 is 15 residues long. CDR3 amino acids: CAWRKGAGPLSEQYF. For the CDR3, the DNA is TGTGCCTGGAGGAAAGGGGCAGGGCCGCTTAGCGAGCAGTACTTC.

V gene TRBV11-2 combines with J gene TRBJ2-7; 8 bases align to TRBD1. Trimming cost V 5 bases and J 3 bases; bases outside gene matches: 9. The CDR3 runs to 15 residues. CDR1 and CDR2 from the germline V gene are SGHAT and FQNNGV. The CDR3 DNA reads TGTGCCAGCAGCCCCTCCGGGACAGGATTCTACGAGCAGTACTTC. This translates into CASSPSGTGFYEQYF.

The J gene is TRBJ2-2, the V gene TRBV7-6; weak D call: TRBD2 (5 bases). Trimming pared 7 bases from V and 7 bases from J, leaving 19 bases between. Germline assignment: CDR1 SGHVS and CDR2 FNYEAQ. The CDR3 totals 15 residues. The chain's CDR3 is CASKILTAGVGELFF. The CDR3 nucleotides read TGTGCCAGCAAGATATTGACCGCGGGCGTCGGGGAGCTGTTTTTT.

The chain joins TRBV7-9 to TRBJ2-7; 7 nucleotides line up with TRBD1. V trimming: 2 bases; J trimming: 4 bases; junction bases outside the gene matches: 17. CDR3 length: 18 residues. Germline loops: CDR1 SEHNR, CDR2 FQNEAQ (reference sequence). The CDR3 region is CASSLSMLGTGDRYEQYF. Written as DNA, the CDR3 is TGTGCCAGCAGCTTATCGATGCTCGGAACAGGGGATAGGTACGAGCAGTACTTC.

This chain uses TRBV5-8 with TRBJ1-5, with 9 bases that match TRBD1. Per germline, CDR1 SGHTS and CDR2 YDEGEE. The CDR3 length is 16 residues. The trim removed 3 bases at V and 7 bases at J, leaving 11 bases unmatched. CDR3 sequence (DNA): TGTGCCAGCAGCTACCGCGGACAGGGGTCCGGGCAGCCCCAGCATTTT. This translates into CASSYRGQGSGQPQHF.

The DNA for the CDR3 is TGTGCCAGCAGCTTAGGGTCAACTAGCGGGGGACAAGAGACCCAGTACTTC. Amino acids: CASSLGSTSGGQETQYF. The chain employs TRBV7-3 and TRBJ2-5; 11 bases match TRBD2. The CDR3 totals 17 residues. Germline trimming cut 2 bases from V and 2 bases from J; bases unmatched to any gene: 7. From germline, CDR1 is SGHTA and CDR2 FQGTGA. Looking up the rest from reference TRBV7-3 and TRBJ2-5 gives the full variable domain: GAGVSQTPSNKVTEKGKYVELRCDPISGHTALYWYRQSLGQGPEFLIYFQGTGAADDSGLPNDRFFAVRPEGSVSTLKIQRTERGDSAVYLCASSLGSTSGGQETQYFGPGTRLLVL.

A few counts support this clone. V is TRBV21-1 and J is TRBJ2-5; the table's D gene call, TRBD1, was not cross checked with the DNA. TRBV21-1 is designated a pseudogene. The CDR3 loop spans 15 amino acids. The CDR3 is CASSITGQHQETQYF. The DNA for the CDR3 is TGTGCCAGCAGCATAACGGGACAGCACCAAGAGACCCAGTACTTC.

The chain links TRBV7-9 to TRBJ1-2; the D gene is possibly TRBD1 (6 bases). In germline, CDR1 is SEHNR, CDR2 FQNEAQ (reference sequence). Between the trimmed V and J ends, which lost 4 bases and 3 bases, there was a span of 12 bases. CDR3 size: 14 residues. As DNA, the CDR3 is TGTGCCAGCAGCTCTTGGACAGACTACTATGGCTACACCTTC. It is translated as CASSSWTDYYGYTF.

The table lists this clone with a count of one. This chain joins TRBV2 and TRBJ2-1, with a weak D call TRBD1 (5 bases). Germline CDR1 SNHLY, CDR2 FYNNEI. The length of the CDR3 is 14 residues. With 4 bases removed from V and 9 bases from J, the gap between germline ends came to 16 bases. The CDR3 nucleotides read TGTGCCAGCAGTGGGGGCTGGAAAGCTGGTGAGCAGTTCTTC. Protein product: CASSGGWKAGEQFF.

The chain employs TRBV29-1 and TRBJ1-2, with D maybe TRBD1 (6 bases). The CDR3 runs to 11 residues. Germline values: CDR1 SQVTM, CDR2 ANQGSEA. Trimming removed 6 bases at V and 9 bases at J, with 14 bases between. The CDR3 spells CSVETGSSYTF. CDR3 in DNA: TGCAGCGTCGAAACAGGGAGTAGCTACACCTTC.

V and J are TRBV10-3 and TRBJ2-3, with a weak D call TRBD2 (6 bases). This CDR3 has 12 residues. Germline assignment: CDR1 ENHRY and CDR2 SYGVKD. The V gene lost 5 bases and the J gene lost 4 bases, with 7 bases spanning the gap. The CDR3 DNA follows: TGTGCCATCAGTCGGGACTCAGATACGCAGTATTTT. It encodes CAISRDSDTQYF.